This entry describes one T cell receptor (beta chain). Antigen: not known. TCRdb's table, derived via immunoSEQ multiplex PCR, lists solely in-frame clones and lacks some. The table records about 83,000 clones, 90% to 95% of them present only once. Time point here: week 5, during vaccination. With topical imiquimod, each dose of the vaccine consisted of 300 ug of mutant IDH1 20-mer peptide. The sample belongs to a study of a mutant IDH1 vaccine in newly diagnosed glioma. There are 13 residues in the CDR3. Germline CDR1 MNHEY, CDR2 SMNVEV (reference sequence). With 6 bases removed from V and 3 bases from J, the gap between germline ends came to 12 bases.

The source is a woman between 45 and 60 years old with glioma. This chain connects TRBV27 to TRBJ2-7; D possibly corresponds to TRBD1 (5 bases). The source was PBMCs, collected from a glioma patient whose treatment included an IDH1 peptide vaccine. The chain's CDR3 is CASRSDRSYEQYF. Here the CDR3 DNA reads TGTGCCAGCAGGTCAGACAGAAGCTACGAGCAGTACTTC.